The 10 T cell receptor beta chains presented below share a single source sample, sequenced in a study of cytomegalovirus exposure and HLA in healthy donors. Both 60 Vbeta primers and 13 Jbeta primers went into the PCR. Profiled with immunoSEQ multiplex PCR; TCRdb holds only in-frame clones, not every one. The sample lists some 110,000 clones; about 10% were seen once. Source material: PBMCs. All receptors derive from a man aged 30 to 45 in good health and CMV-seronegative.

This chain joins TRBV6-5 and TRBJ2-1; 9 bases agree with TRBD2. This CDR3 contains 16 residues. V lost 0 bases, J lost 6 bases, and 6 bases stayed unmatched. CDR1 and CDR2 from the germline V gene are MNHEY and SVGAGI. In nucleotides, the CDR3 is TGTGCCAGCAGTTACTCTCCCAGCGGGAGGTTCAATGAGCAGTTCTTC. Its translation: CASSYSPSGRFNEQFF.

This chain connects TRBV7-9 to TRBJ2-4; the D gene is possibly TRBD2 (6 bases). There are 15 residues in the CDR3. V lost 5 bases and J lost 2, with 13 bases in between. Germline V CDR1 and CDR2: SEHNR, FQNEAQ (reference sequence). CDR3 in amino acids: CASSALAVTKNIQYF. CDR3 coding DNA: TGTGCCAGCAGCGCCTTAGCGGTGACCAAAAACATTCAGTACTTC.

This clone has more than one count but fewer than ten. V and J are TRBV7-3 and TRBJ1-1; D not certain. Trimming removed 2 bases from V and 10 bases from J, with 8 bases in between. Looked up from germline, CDR1 is SGHTA and CDR2 is FQGTGA. This CDR3 has 11 amino acids. CDR3 sequence: CASSLEFGAFF. Written as DNA, the CDR3 is TGTGCCAGCAGCTTAGAGTTTGGAGCTTTCTTT.

This clone was seen a handful of times. This chain uses TRBV5-4 with TRBJ1-2; TRBD1 agrees at 9 bases. The trim removed 1 base at V and 2 bases at J, leaving 6 bases unmatched. The CDR3 is made up of 16 amino acids. The V gene's germline CDR1 is SGHNT and CDR2 YYREEE (reference sequence). CDR3 sequence (DNA): TGTGCCAGCAGCTTGCGAGGACAGGGGAGAAACTATGGCTACACCTTC. Its translation: CASSLRGQGRNYGYTF.

This clone was picked up a small number of times. The DNA is left out, because the CDR3 cannot be placed on it with certainty; the CDR3 is given as TCRdb lists it. The chain combines TRBV6-1 with TRBJ2-2; whether TRBD2, the table's D call, matches the DNA was not checked. In germline, CDR1 is MNHNS, CDR2 SASEGT. The length of the CDR3 is 12 amino acids, counting both ends. The CDR3 sequence is CASRRFGGGALF.

The chain joins TRBV6-1 to TRBJ2-5; maybe TRBD2 (5 bases). This CDR3 contains 15 residues. Germline V gene sequence: CDR1 MNHNS, CDR2 SASEGT. Trimming stripped 6 bases from V and 7 bases from J, with 21 bases between. CDR3 coding DNA: TGTGCCAGCAGAAAAGATAGCGTGGGGATTGGGACCCAGTACTTC. Translated: CASRKDSVGIGTQYF.

This chain joins TRBV29-1 and TRBJ2-3, with TRBD2 matching 14 bases. The ends lost 7 bases at V and 3 bases at J; junction bases unmatched: 9. The CDR3 extends over 16 amino acids. The V gene's germline CDR1 is SQVTM and CDR2 ANQGSEA. CDR3 in DNA: TGCAGCGCCAAGGAAGGGACTAGCGGGAGTACAGATACGCAGTATTTT. It yields the protein CSAKEGTSGSTDTQYF.

This clone has just a few counts. This chain connects TRBV6-5 to TRBJ2-5; possible D gene TRBD1, 5 bases. CDR3 size: 13 residues. Trimming shortened V by 6 bases and J by 5 bases, and 13 bases separated the two germline ends. Per the germline V gene, CDR1 is MNHEY and CDR2 is SVGAGI. CDR3 DNA sequence: TGTGCCAGCAGGACAGTTGTGGGGGAGACCCAGTACTTC. The encoded protein is CASRTVVGETQYF.

This clone came up a few times. J is TRBJ2-7 and V is TRBV6-6, with a possible D match to TRBD2 (6 bases). This CDR3 is built from 14 residues. Trimming cost V 7 bases and J 6 bases, with 19 bases left between them. Germline V gene lookup returns CDR1 MNHNY and CDR2 SVGAGI (reference sequence). The CDR3 bases are TGTGCCAGCACCTCGGGGCCCAACGGGGGCGAGCAGTACTTC. Translation: CASTSGPNGGEQYF.

The V gene is TRBV2, the J gene TRBJ2-7; D may be TRBD1 (6 bases). This CDR3 contains 13 residues. CDR1 SNHLY and CDR2 FYNNEI come from the germline V gene. V dropped 7 bases and J dropped 3 bases, with 13 bases sitting between them. Here the CDR3 reads CASTPGQFYEQYF. CDR3 DNA sequence: TGTGCCAGCACCCCGGGACAATTCTACGAGCAGTACTTC.